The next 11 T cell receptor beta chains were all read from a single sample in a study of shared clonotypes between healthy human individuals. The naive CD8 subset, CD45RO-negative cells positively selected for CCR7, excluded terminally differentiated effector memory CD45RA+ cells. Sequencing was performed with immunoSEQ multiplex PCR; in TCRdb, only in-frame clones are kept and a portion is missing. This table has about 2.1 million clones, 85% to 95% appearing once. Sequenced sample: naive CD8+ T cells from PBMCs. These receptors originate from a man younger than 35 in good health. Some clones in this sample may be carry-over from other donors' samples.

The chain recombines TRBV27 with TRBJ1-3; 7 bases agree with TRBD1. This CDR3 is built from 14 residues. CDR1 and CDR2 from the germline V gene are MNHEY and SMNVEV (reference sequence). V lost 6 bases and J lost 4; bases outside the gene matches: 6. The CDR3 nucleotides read TGTGCCAGCAGGGATCAGGGGGGAGGAAACACCATATATTTT. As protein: CASRDQGGGNTIYF.

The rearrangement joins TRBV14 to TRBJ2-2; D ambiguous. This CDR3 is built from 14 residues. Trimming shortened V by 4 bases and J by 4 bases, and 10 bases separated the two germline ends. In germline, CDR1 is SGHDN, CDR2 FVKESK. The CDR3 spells CASSLMTGTGELFF. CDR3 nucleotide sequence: TGTGCCAGCAGCCTAATGACGGGCACCGGGGAGCTGTTTTTT.

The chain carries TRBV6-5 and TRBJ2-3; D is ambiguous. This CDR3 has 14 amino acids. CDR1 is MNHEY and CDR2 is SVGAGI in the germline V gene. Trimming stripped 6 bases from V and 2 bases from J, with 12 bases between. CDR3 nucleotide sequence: TGTGCCAGCAGCCCGGCTTTTTACACAGATACGCAGTATTTT. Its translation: CASSPAFYTDTQYF.

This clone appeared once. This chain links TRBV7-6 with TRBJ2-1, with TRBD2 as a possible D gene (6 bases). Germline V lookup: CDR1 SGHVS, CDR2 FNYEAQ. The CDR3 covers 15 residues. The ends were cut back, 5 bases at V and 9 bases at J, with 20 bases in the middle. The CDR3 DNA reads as TGTGCCAGCAGCCCCCGGCTTTTGGCAGCGGGTGAGCAGTTCTTC. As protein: CASSPRLLAAGEQFF.

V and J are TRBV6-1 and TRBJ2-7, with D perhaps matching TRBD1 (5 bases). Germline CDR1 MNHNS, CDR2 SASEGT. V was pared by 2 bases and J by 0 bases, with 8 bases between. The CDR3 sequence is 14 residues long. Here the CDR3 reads CASSERQLSYEQYF. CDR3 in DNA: TGTGCCAGCAGTGAACGACAGCTCTCCTACGAGCAGTACTTC.

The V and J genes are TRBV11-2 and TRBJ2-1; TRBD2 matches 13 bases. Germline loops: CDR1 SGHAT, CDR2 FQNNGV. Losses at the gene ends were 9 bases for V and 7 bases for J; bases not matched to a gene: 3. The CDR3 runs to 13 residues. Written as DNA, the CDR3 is TGTGCCAGTGGACTAGCGGGGGCGAATGAGCAGTTCTTC. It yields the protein CASGLAGANEQFF.

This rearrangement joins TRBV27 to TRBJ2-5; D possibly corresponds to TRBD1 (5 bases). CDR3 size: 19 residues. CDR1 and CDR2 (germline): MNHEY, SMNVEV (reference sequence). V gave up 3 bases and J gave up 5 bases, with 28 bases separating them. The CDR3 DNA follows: TGTGCCAGCAGTTTGCTCCCCCTCACCCAGGGTAGTGTGAAGGAGACCCAGTACTTC. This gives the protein CASSLLPLTQGSVKETQYF.

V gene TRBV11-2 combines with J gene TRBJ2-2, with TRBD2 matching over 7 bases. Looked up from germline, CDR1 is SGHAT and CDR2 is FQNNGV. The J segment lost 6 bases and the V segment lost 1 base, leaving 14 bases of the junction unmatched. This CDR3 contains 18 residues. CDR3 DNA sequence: TGTGCCAGCAGCTTAGTCGAGGCGGGAGTCGGGATCGCCGGGGAGCTGTTTTTT. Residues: CASSLVEAGVGIAGELFF.

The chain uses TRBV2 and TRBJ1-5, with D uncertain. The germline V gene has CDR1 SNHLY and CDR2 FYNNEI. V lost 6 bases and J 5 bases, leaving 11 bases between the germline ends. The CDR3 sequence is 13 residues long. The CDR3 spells CASRRARDQPQHF. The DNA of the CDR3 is TGTGCCAGCAGGCGGGCACGAGATCAGCCCCAGCATTTT. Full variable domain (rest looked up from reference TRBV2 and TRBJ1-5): EPEVTQTPSHQVTQMGQEVILRCVPISNHLYFYWYRQILGQKVEFLVSFYNNEISEKSEIFDDQFSVERPDGSNFTLKIRSTKLEDSAMYFCASRRARDQPQHFGDGTRLSIL.

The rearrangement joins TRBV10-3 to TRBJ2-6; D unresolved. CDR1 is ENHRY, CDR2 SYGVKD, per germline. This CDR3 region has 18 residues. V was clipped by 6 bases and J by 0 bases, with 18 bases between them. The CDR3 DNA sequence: TGTGCCATCAGGGATCTGAGCGTCGGATCCTCTGGGGCCAACGTCCTGACTTTC. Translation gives CAIRDLSVGSSGANVLTF.

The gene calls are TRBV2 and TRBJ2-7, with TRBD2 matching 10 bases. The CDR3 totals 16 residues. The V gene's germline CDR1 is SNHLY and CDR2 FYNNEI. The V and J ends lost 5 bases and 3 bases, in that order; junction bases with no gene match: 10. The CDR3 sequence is CASSLSPGLANYEQYF. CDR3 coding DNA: TGTGCCAGCAGTCTCTCCCCGGGACTAGCGAACTACGAGCAGTACTTC.